This T cell receptor beta chain stems from a study of blood T cell repertoires in COVID-19. CDR1 MGHRA and CDR2 YSYEKL come from the germline V gene. The length of the CDR3 is 16 residues. J was trimmed by 3 bases and V by 0 bases; bases with no gene match: 5. Using immunoSEQ multiplex PCR, the repertoire was profiled, and TCRdb retains in-frame clones only, with some absent. The table has 85,000 to 95,000 clones, about 88% seen once. The rearrangement links TRBV4-1 to TRBJ2-7, with 10 bases matching TRBD2. The sequenced sample consisted of peripheral blood. The clonotype comes from a woman at least 80 years old with active COVID-19. CDR3 sequence reads: CASSQDRLAGNYEQYF. In DNA form, the CDR3 reads TGCGCCAGCAGCCAAGATCGACTAGCGGGCAACTACGAGCAGTACTTC.